The TCR beta chain described here comes from a study of T cell responses to AZD1222 COVID-19 vaccine. Here immunoSEQ multiplex PCR was the method, and the copy in TCRdb shows in-frame clones only, minus some. The repertoire holds roughly 80,000 clones, with roughly nine tenths as singletons. The count of this clone is one. The trim removed 7 bases at V and 0 bases at J, leaving 2 bases unmatched. The germline V gene has CDR1 SNHLY and CDR2 FYNNEI. The CDR3 has 13 amino acids. The receptor's source is an adult who received the AZD1222 COVID-19 vaccine. The genes are TRBV2 and TRBJ1-2, with TRBD1 identical over 7 bases. Material: peripheral blood, obtained 28 days after the second AZD1222 dose. The CDR3 nucleotides are TGTGCCAGCATCGGGACAGCTAACTATGGCTACACCTTC. Translated: CASIGTANYGYTF.